A single sample is the source of the 17 T cell receptor beta chains below, sequenced in a study of T cell repertoires in cytomegalovirus infection. No antigen is known for these receptors. TCRdb used MiXCR to reprocess the reads, holding one entry per CDR3 protein. The sample has 700,000 to 850,000 distinct CDR3 sequences; around a third are singletons. The sequencing here drew on cultured CD8+ T cells from PBMCs, taken from culture after CMV antigen stimulation. These receptors were collected from a human donor in good health (CMV status not recorded). Some clones in this sample may be carry-over from other donors' samples.

This clonotype was found a few times. The chain links TRBV2 to TRBJ1-6; tentative D call: TRBD1 (6 bases). This CDR3 is built from 16 residues. Germline-derived CDR1 and CDR2 are SNHLY and FYNNEI. V was pared by 5 bases and J by 6 bases, with 17 bases between. The CDR3 nucleotides are TGTGCCAGCAGTCCATCTCCGGGACAAATTAATTCACCCCTCCACTTT. It codes for CASSPSPGQINSPLHF.

Only a few counts were recorded for this clonotype. Written as DNA, the CDR3 is TGTGCCAGCAGACCCAGCAGCCTCACAGATACGCAGTATTTT. Its translation: CASRPSSLTDTQYF. The genes are TRBV6-4 and TRBJ2-3, with no clear D. The ends were cut back, 6 bases at V and 2 bases at J, with 12 bases in the middle. Germline V gene data show CDR1 as MRHNA and CDR2 as SNTAGT. CDR3 size: 14 residues.

In this sample, this clonotype turned up once. The chain recombines TRBV5-6 with TRBJ2-7; tentative D call: TRBD1 (6 bases). V lost 4 bases, J lost 6 bases, and 14 bases lay in between. CDR1 SGHDT and CDR2 YYEEEE come from the germline V gene. This CDR3 has 13 amino acids. As DNA, the CDR3 is TGTGCCAGCAGCCTTGGGGCCAGGGGCGAGCAGTACGTC. Its protein is CASSLGARGEQYV.

The V call is TRBV7-9, the J call TRBJ2-2; D possibly corresponds to TRBD1 (6 bases). CDR1 and CDR2 from the germline V gene are SEHNR and FQNEAQ (reference sequence). V was pared by 1 base and J by 0 bases, with 9 bases between. This CDR3 is built from 16 residues. In DNA form, the CDR3 reads TGTGCCAGCAGCTTAGTATACAGGGCGAACACCGGGGAGCTGTTTTTT. Encoded protein: CASSLVYRANTGELFF.

CDR3 sequence reads: CASKKSQGGQPQHF. Written as DNA, the CDR3 is TGTGCCAGTAAAAAAAGCCAGGGCGGTCAGCCCCAGCATTTT. This sequence joins TRBV19 and TRBJ1-5, with D possibly being TRBD1 (5 bases). CDR3 length: 14 amino acids. The germline CDR1 and CDR2 sequences are LNHDA and SQIVND (reference sequence). Trimming removed 7 bases from V and 6 bases from J, with 16 bases in between.

This clonotype was found many times. V is TRBV12-3 or TRBV12-4 and J is TRBJ2-1, with 11 bases aligning to TRBD2. This CDR3 contains 16 residues. Germline trimming cut 4 bases from V and 10 bases from J; bases unmatched to any gene: 12. The CDR3 DNA reads as TGTGCCAGCAGTTCCGCCCTCTCTAGCGGGGGGAGAGAGCAGTTCTTC. Amino acids: CASSSALSSGGREQFF.

The chain couples TRBV9 to TRBJ2-1, with 11 bases lining up with TRBD2. The V gene end was trimmed by 0 bases and the J gene end by 2 bases; junction bases not matched to a gene: 7. The CDR3 covers 18 residues. CDR1 and CDR2 from the germline V gene are SGDLS and YYNGEE. The CDR3 bases are TGTGCCAGCAGCGTAGCCCGGCTAGCGGGGGGTACCTACAATGAGCAGTTCTTC. It is translated as CASSVARLAGGTYNEQFF.

The chain carries TRBV27 and TRBJ1-1; possible D gene TRBD1, 6 bases. CDR3 size: 16 residues. Trimming pared 6 bases from V and 4 bases from J, leaving 21 bases between. Germline V gene data show CDR1 as MNHEY and CDR2 as SMNVEV (reference sequence). CDR3 in amino acids: CASSLPPGGRGTEAFF. As DNA, the CDR3 is TGTGCCAGCAGCTTACCTCCCGGGGGCAGGGGCACTGAAGCTTTCTTT.

V and J are TRBV7-8 and TRBJ2-7; weak D call: TRBD2 (6 bases). There are 15 residues in the CDR3. Germline V gene sequence: CDR1 SGHVS, CDR2 FQNEAQ. The V end lost 3 bases, the J end lost 4 bases, and 16 bases lay between the germline ends. The CDR3 here is CASSFNRELPYEQYF. CDR3 DNA: TGTGCCAGCAGCTTCAATCGGGAGCTTCCTTACGAGCAGTACTTC.

This clonotype was recorded a few times. V usage is TRBV7-9 and J usage is TRBJ2-2; no clear D gene. CDR1 and CDR2 from the germline V gene are SEHNR and FQNEAQ (reference sequence). The CDR3 sequence is 13 residues long. V gave up 10 bases and J gave up 3 bases, with 12 bases separating them. The CDR3, as DNA: TGTGCCATCCCGAAAACCGACACCGGGGAGCTGTTTTTT. It is translated as CAIPKTDTGELFF. Full variable domain (rest looked up from reference TRBV7-9 and TRBJ2-2): DTGVSQNPRHKITKRGQNVTFRCDPISEHNRLYWYRQTLGQGPEFLTYFQNEAQLEKSRLLSDRFSAERPKGSFSTLEIQRTEQGDSAMYLCAIPKTDTGELFFGEGSRLTVL.

At least ten counts were recorded for this clonotype. Its ends do not fully match the called genes, so a read error is possible. This sequence joins TRBV7-7 and TRBJ2-1, with a tentative D call TRBD2 (5 bases). The CDR3 is 13 amino acids. Germline assignment: CDR1 SSHAT and CDR2 FNYEAQ (reference sequence). CDR3 in amino acids: CASSLSGMNEQFF. The CDR3 DNA is TGTGCTAGCAGCTTGAGCGGTATGAATGAGCAGTTCTTC.

The chain joins TRBV2 to TRBJ2-4, with D unclear. There are 15 residues in the CDR3. Trimming left V 8 bases short and J 0 bases short, with 14 bases between. CDR1 SNHLY and CDR2 FYNNEI come from the germline V gene. CDR3 protein: CASVARLLAKNIQYF. The CDR3, as DNA: TGTGCCAGCGTAGCCAGGCTACTAGCCAAAAACATTCAGTACTTC.

V gene TRBV27 combines with J gene TRBJ2-1; 8 nucleotides match TRBD2. V shed 6 bases, J shed 9 bases, and the junction held 25 bases outside the gene matches. The germline CDR1 and CDR2 sequences are MNHEY and SMNVEV (reference sequence). The CDR3 sequence is 19 residues long. The chain's CDR3 is CASRQLPGLDVEEFVEQFF. The CDR3 coding sequence is TGTGCCAGCAGACAACTCCCGGGACTAGATGTAGAAGAATTTGTTGAGCAGTTCTTC.

The chain employs TRBV6-4 and TRBJ2-3; a weak D match, TRBD2 (7 bases). The CDR3 extends over 14 amino acids. Germline CDR1 reads MRHNA; CDR2 reads SNTAGT. The V end lost 3 bases, the J end lost 4 bases, and 11 bases lay between the germline ends. The CDR3, as DNA: TGTGCCAGCAGTGAGACGGGGGGCCCAGATACGCAGTATTTT. Translated: CASSETGGPDTQYF.

This clonotype was recorded a few times. The rearrangement links TRBV2 to TRBJ1-3; the D gene is possibly TRBD1 (6 bases). The V end was cut by 1 base, the J end by 0 bases, with 13 bases between. Per the germline V gene, CDR1 is SNHLY and CDR2 is FYNNEI. This CDR3 contains 17 residues. The CDR3 spells CASSEEGGPDSGNTIYF. The CDR3 region has the DNA TGTGCCAGCAGTGAAGAGGGGGGGCCTGACTCTGGAAACACCATATATTTT.

This clonotype was picked up many times. The CDR3 nucleotides read TGTGCCAGCAGTTGGGAGGACAGCTACAATGAGCAGTTCTTC. Protein: CASSWEDSYNEQFF. This chain connects TRBV27 to TRBJ2-1, with D possibly called TRBD1 or TRBD2 (6 bases each). Germline V lookup: CDR1 MNHEY, CDR2 SMNVEV (reference sequence). The CDR3 is 14 residues long. Deletions cut 4 bases from V and 3 bases from J, with 10 bases between.

The chain is built from TRBV7-9 and TRBJ1-1; D remains ambiguous. Trimming took 6 bases from V and 8 from J, leaving 16 bases between them. The CDR3 sequence is 13 residues long. CDR1 is SEHNR and CDR2 is FQNEAQ in the germline V gene (reference sequence). CDR3: CASRNLLREEAFF. In nucleotides, the CDR3 is TGTGCCAGCAGAAACCTCTTACGCGAGGAAGCTTTCTTT.